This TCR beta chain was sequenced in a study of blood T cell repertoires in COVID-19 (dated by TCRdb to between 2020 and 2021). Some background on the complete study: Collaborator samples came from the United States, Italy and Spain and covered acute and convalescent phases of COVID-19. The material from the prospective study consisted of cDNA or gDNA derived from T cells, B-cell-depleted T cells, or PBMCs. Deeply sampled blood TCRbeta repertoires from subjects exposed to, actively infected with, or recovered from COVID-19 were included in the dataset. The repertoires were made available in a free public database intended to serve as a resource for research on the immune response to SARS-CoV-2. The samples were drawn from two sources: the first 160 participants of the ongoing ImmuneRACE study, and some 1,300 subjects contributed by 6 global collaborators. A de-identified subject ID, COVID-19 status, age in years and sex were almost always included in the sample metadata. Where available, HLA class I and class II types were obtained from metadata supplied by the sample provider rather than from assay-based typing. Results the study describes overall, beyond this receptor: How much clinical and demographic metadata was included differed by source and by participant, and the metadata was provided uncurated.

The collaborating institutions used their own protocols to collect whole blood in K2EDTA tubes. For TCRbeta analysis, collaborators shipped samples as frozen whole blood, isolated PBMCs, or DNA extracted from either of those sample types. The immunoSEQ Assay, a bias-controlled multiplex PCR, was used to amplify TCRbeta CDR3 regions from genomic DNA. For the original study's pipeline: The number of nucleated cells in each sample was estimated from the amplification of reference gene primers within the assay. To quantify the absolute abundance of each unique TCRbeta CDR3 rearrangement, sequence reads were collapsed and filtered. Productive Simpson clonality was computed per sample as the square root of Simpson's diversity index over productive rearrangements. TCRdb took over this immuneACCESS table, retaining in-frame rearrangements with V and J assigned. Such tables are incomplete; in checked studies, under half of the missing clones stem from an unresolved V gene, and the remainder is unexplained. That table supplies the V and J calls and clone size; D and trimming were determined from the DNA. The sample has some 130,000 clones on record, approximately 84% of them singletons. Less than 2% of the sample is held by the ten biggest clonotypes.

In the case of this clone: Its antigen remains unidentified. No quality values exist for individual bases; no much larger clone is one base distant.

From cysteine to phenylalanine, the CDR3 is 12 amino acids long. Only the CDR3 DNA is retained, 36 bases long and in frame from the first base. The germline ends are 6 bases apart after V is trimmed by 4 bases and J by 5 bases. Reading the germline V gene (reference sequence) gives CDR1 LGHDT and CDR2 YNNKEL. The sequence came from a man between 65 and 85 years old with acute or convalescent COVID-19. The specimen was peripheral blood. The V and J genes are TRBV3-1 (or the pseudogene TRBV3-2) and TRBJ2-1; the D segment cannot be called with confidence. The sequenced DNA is TGTGCCAGCAGCCTAGTAGACAATGAGCAGTTCTTC. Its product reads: CASSLVDNEQFF.